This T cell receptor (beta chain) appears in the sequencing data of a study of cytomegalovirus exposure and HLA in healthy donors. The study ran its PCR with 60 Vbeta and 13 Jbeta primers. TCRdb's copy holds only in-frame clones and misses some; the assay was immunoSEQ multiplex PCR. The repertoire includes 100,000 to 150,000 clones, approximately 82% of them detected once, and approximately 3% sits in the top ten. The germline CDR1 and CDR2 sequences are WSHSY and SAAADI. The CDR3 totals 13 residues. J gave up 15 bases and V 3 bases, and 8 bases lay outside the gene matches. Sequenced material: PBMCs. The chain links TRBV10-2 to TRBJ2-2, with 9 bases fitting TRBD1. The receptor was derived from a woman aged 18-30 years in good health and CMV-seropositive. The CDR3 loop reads CASSDPGQGLLFF. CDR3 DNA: TGCGCCAGCAGTGACCCGGGACAGGGTTTGTTGTTTTTT.